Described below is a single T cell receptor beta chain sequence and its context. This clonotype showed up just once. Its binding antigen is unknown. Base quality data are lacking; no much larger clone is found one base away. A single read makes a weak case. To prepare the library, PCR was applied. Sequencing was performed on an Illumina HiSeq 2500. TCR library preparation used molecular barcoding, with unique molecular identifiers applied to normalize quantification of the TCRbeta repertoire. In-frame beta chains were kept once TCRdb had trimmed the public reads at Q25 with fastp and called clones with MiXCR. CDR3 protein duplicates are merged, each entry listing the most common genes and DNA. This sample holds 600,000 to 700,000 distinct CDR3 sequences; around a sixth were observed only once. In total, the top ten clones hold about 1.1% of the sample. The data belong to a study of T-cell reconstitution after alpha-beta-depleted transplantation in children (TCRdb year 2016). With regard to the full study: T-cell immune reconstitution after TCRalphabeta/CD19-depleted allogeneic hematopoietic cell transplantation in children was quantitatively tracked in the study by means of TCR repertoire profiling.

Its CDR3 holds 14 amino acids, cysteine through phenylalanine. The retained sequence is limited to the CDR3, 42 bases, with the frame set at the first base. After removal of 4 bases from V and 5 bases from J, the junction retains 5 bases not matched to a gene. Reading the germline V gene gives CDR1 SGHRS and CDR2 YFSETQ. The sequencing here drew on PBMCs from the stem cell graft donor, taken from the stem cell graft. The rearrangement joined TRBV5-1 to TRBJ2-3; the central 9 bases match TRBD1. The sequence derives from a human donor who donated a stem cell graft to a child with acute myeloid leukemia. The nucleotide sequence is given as TGCGCCAGCAGCCCAGGACAGGGGAAAGATACGCAGTATTTT. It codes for CASSPGQGKDTQYF. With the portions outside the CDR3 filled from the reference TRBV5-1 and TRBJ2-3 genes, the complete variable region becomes KAGVTQTPRYLIKTRGQQVTLSCSPISGHRSVSWYQQTPGQGLQFLFEYFSETQRNKGNFPGRFSGRQFSNSRSEMNVSTLELGDSALYLCASSPGQGKDTQYFGPGTRLTVL.